The rows below give T cell receptor beta chains drawn from one sample of a study of cytomegalovirus exposure and HLA in healthy donors. Sequenced by immunoSEQ multiplex PCR; TCRdb stores in-frame clones only, minus some. The repertoire has 160,000 or so clones, 80% to 85% of them found once; the top ten carry less than 2%. The sequenced sample was PBMCs. The receptors here all came from a man aged 18-30 years in good health and CMV-seronegative. CDR3s leave out the opening cysteine and the closing phenylalanine or tryptophan. Each record gives: J gene, CDR3 length, V gene, CDR3 protein.

TRBJ1-2 | 9 | TRBV28 | ASSRGGGYT
TRBJ1-5 | 11 | TRBV6-1 | ASSLNSNQPQH
TRBJ2-5 | 13 | TRBV28 | ASSLAGLAQETQY
TRBJ1-2 | 12 | TRBV19 | ASSIGYSSYGYT
TRBJ1-3 | 14 | TRBV28 | ASTVGQGTPGNTIY
TRBJ1-5 | 13 | TRBV6-6 | ASSYADRANQPQH
TRBJ2-7 | 11 | TRBV29-1 | SGALGEGYEQY
TRBJ1-5 | 10 | TRBV6-5 | ATRGGNQPQH
TRBJ2-4 | 13 | TRBV9 | ASSSEGLAKNIQY
TRBJ2-7 | 15 | TRBV6-1 | ASSDLPDSPGSYEQY
TRBJ2-5 | 11 | TRBV10-3 | AISGGQGETQY
TRBJ2-2 | 15 | TRBV4-1 | ASSQAFDRANTGELF
TRBJ2-3 | 17 | TRBV6-1 | ASSGVPGGATFSTDTQY
TRBJ2-3 | 11 | TRBV7-8 | ASSYTQRNTQY
TRBJ1-2 | 12 | TRBV5-6 | ASSWTGLNYGYT
TRBJ2-1 | 14 | TRBV6-6 | ASSYAMGHHQNEQF
TRBJ1-1 | 13 | TRBV6-5 | ASSYHGQGNTEAF
TRBJ1-2 | 13 | TRBV28 | ASSEDRGPVRSYT
TRBJ2-5 | 12 | TRBV18 | ASSPEGHLETQY
TRBJ2-7 | 11 | TRBV28 | ASSFSGPGEQY
TRBJ2-1 | 14 | TRBV9 | ASSVVGSGLYNEQF
TRBJ1-5 | 13 | TRBV11-1 | ASSLEGGSNQPQH
TRBJ2-5 | 14 | TRBV7-6 | ASSPVYGGAEETQY
TRBJ2-7 | 14 | TRBV28 | ASRPLLGTGSYEQY
TRBJ2-1 | 12 | TRBV6-4 | ASSARQGNDEQF
TRBJ1-6 | 13 | TRBV6-1 | ASSEPGQGASPLH
TRBJ1-6 | 11 | TRBV5-1 | ASKNGQNSPLH
TRBJ2-7 | 12 | TRBV9 | ASSFTGTGNEQY
TRBJ2-7 | 12 | TRBV5-1 | ASRADGGSYEQY
TRBJ2-1 | 12 | TRBV10-3 | AISRDRGLNEQF
TRBJ1-3 | 13 | TRBV10-2 | ASSRGKPSGNTIY
TRBJ1-3 | 16 | TRBV4-1 | ASSQTRRSYTSGNTIY
TRBJ1-1 | 13 | TRBV25-1 | ASSAVAPAGTEAF
TRBJ2-7 | 12 | TRBV28 | ASSLRRGPGEQY
TRBJ1-6 | 11 | TRBV25-1 | ASSLDLSSPLH
TRBJ2-7 | 12 | TRBV5-8 | ASSHLGQGYEQY
TRBJ1-3 | 15 | TRBV7-9 | ASRFPARGLEGNTIY
TRBJ1-6 | 14 | TRBV5-5 | ASSLGVSGGWSPLH
TRBJ1-5 | 12 | TRBV18 | ASSPGQSNQPQH
TRBJ1-1 | 10 | TRBV28 | ASRQGVYEAF
TRBJ2-2 | 15 | TRBV9 | ASSPFPGTSNTGELF
TRBJ2-7 | 13 | TRBV5-4 | ASSLVTPGAYEQY
TRBJ2-7 | 12 | TRBV6-5 | ASSWGGSSYEQY
TRBJ2-5 | 12 | TRBV11-2 | ASSFGGYQETQY
TRBJ2-3 | 12 | TRBV5-6 | ASSLAGSTDTQY
TRBJ2-1 | 11 | TRBV5-1 | ASAWEGIQEQF
TRBJ1-5 | 12 | TRBV7-6 | ASSLEPGDQPQH
TRBJ2-7 | 13 | TRBV9 | ASSVAMETHYEQY
TRBJ2-3 | 17 | TRBV9 | ASSPRSSPGSLPPDTQY
TRBJ2-2 | 17 | TRBV11-2 | ASSTDWSGSGSSTGELF
TRBJ2-3 | 12 | TRBV14 | ASSIGVSTDTQY
TRBJ2-1 | 13 | TRBV5-6 | ASSPSGSSYNEQF
TRBJ1-2 | 13 | TRBV10-3 | AISDLTGGVYGYT
TRBJ1-2 | 11 | TRBV5-4 | ASSPTGERGYT
TRBJ2-3 | 14 | TRBV27 | ASSWIYRGLTDTQY
TRBJ1-5 | 15 | TRBV5-4 | ASSLGGRTGPNQPQH
TRBJ2-2 | 12 | TRBV7-8 | AVLGAADTGELF